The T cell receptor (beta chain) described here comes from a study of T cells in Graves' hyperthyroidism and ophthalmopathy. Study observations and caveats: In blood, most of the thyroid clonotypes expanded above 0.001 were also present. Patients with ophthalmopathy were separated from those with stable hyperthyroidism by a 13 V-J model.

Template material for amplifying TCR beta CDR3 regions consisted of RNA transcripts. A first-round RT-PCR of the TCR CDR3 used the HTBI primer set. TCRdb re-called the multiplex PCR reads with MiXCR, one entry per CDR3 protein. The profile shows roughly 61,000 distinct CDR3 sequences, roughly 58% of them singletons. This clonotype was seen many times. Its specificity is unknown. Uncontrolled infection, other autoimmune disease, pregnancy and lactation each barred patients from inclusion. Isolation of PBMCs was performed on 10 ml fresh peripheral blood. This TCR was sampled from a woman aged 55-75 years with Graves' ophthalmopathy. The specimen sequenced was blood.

CDR3 protein: CASSSKRGVTDTQYF. The CDR3, as DNA: TGTGCCAGCAGCTCGAAGCGGGGGGTTACAGATACGCAGTATTTT. The gene calls are TRBV5-8 and TRBJ2-3; 9 nucleotides agree with TRBD2. V lost 3 bases to trimming and J lost 3 bases; unmatched junction nucleotides: 5. CDR1 SGHTS and CDR2 YDEGEE come from the germline V gene. There are 15 residues in the CDR3. The full variable domain, with the rest looked up from reference TRBV5-8 and TRBJ2-3, is EAGVTQSPTHLIKTRGQQATLRCSPISGHTSVYWYQQALGLGLQFLLWYDEGEERNRGNFPPRFSGRQFPNYSSELNVNALELEDSALYLCASSSKRGVTDTQYFGPGTRLTVL.